These 5 T cell receptor beta chains came from one sample sequenced in a study of T cells in Graves' hyperthyroidism and ophthalmopathy. RNA transcripts provided the source from which TCR beta CDR3 regions were amplified. The primer set for the first-round RT-PCR of the TCR CDR3 was HTBI. TCRdb recomputed calls from the multiplex PCR reads with MiXCR, one row per CDR3 protein. The sample has hundreds of thousands of distinct CDR3 sequences; around 38% are singletons. The material sequenced was blood. These receptors all come from a man younger than 35 with Graves' hyperthyroidism.

The V gene is TRBV2, the J gene TRBJ1-1; 8 bases match TRBD1. Trimming took 10 bases from V and 1 from J; bases not matched to a gene: 8. Germline V CDR1 and CDR2: SNHLY, FYNNEI. The CDR3 has 14 amino acids. The CDR3 region is CATRRDRTNTEAFF. CDR3 bases: TGTGCCACACGCCGGGACAGGACGAACACTGAAGCTTTCTTT.

This clonotype was counted only a few times. CDR3 region: CSARAEGNYEQYF. DNA for the CDR3: TGCAGTGCTAGAGCAGAGGGTAACTACGAGCAGTACTTC. The chain combines TRBV20-1 with TRBJ2-7; maybe TRBD2 (5 bases). With 1 base removed from V and 3 bases from J, the gap between germline ends came to 10 bases. The CDR3 sequence is 13 residues long. The germline V gene has CDR1 DFQATT and CDR2 SNEGSKA (reference sequence).

This clonotype was observed a handful of times. The V and J genes are TRBV5-5 and TRBJ2-7; D is uncertain. The V end was cut by 0 bases, the J end by 5 bases, with 6 bases between. Per germline, CDR1 SGHKS and CDR2 YYEKEE (reference sequence). This CDR3 contains 12 residues. The CDR3 bases are TGTGCCAGCAGCTTGGTGGCGGACGAGCAGTACTTC. Translating gives CASSLVADEQYF.

Worth noting for this clonotype: The junction does not match germline at one end; this may be a read error. This sequence joins TRBV7-9 and TRBJ1-5, with unresolved D. The CDR3 covers 11 residues. Germline CDR1 SEHNR, CDR2 FQNEAQ (reference sequence). CDR3 in DNA: TGCGCCAGCAGCCAAGCGGAGACCCAGCATTTT. Translating it yields CASSQAETQHF.

Concerning this clonotype itself: This clone may be a read error of a much larger clone one base away. Since no conserved phenylalanine or tryptophan closes the CDR3, a read error is the likely cause. The chain has TRBV24-1 and TRBJ2-7; 7 bases map to TRBD2. There are 12 residues in the CDR3. Germline CDR1 is KGHDR and CDR2 is SFDVKD. Trimming at V came to 12 bases and at J to 5 bases, leaving 9 bases not matched to a gene. CDR3 amino acids: CAAGTKTHEQYL. In nucleotides, the CDR3 is TGTGCCGCCGGGACTAAGACCCACGAGCAGTACCTC.